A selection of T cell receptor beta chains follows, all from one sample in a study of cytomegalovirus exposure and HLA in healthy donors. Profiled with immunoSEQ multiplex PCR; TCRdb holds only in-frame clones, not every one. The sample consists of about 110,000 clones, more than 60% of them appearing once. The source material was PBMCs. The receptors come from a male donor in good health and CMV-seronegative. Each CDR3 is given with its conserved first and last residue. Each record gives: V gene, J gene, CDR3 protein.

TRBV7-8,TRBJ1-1,CASSFPRGIGVTEAFF
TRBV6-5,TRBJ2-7,CASSTDRGYEQYF
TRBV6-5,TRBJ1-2,CASSSPGGANYGYTF
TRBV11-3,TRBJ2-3,CASSSGTSGSDTQYF
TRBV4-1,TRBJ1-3,CASSQGWRVDTIYF
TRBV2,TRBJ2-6,CASRWGGRGTF
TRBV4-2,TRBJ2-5,CASSQGAGSPETQYF
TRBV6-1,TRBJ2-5,CASSDLLLSETQYF
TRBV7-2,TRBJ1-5,CASSLGGGSNQPQHF
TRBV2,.,CASSERGARVYEQYF
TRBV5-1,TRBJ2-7,CASSYGDRGLYEQYF
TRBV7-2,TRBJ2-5,CASSPPAGRERWETQYF
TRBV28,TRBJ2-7,CASSFGTGVYYEQYF